These 5 T cell receptor beta chains were all obtained from the same sample, sequenced in a study of T cells expressing NK-cell markers. Using the 5' RACE reads, TCRdb records one entry per CDR3 protein without DNA. The sample has under 600,000 distinct CDR3 sequences. The source material was blood T cells: a sorted CD56 or NKG2C T cell subset, CD4+ or CD8+ T cells, or bulk PBMC T cells (not recorded which). The receptors were gathered from a woman aged 50 to 65 in good health.

The chain joins TRBV6-2 or TRBV6-3 to TRBJ2-1; TCRdb gives TRBD2 as the D gene, but with no DNA this cannot be confirmed. The CDR3 has 14 amino acids. Per the germline V gene, CDR1 is MNHEY and CDR2 is SVGEGT. This chain's CDR3 is CASRREMKYNEQFF.

The chain links TRBV7-9 to TRBJ2-7; no DNA is available, so the TRBD1 call from TCRdb remains unchecked. Germline V gene data show CDR1 as SEHNR and CDR2 as FQNEAQ (reference sequence). The CDR3 is made up of 15 amino acids. CDR3 sequence reads: CASSAPADGAYEQYF.

This CDR3 is CASSTGTAKYEQYF. This chain links TRBV9 with TRBJ2-7; without DNA, the TCRdb call of TRBD1 cannot be checked. The CDR3 has 14 amino acids. From germline, CDR1 is SGDLS and CDR2 YYNGEE. Together with reference TRBV9 and TRBJ2-7, the CDR3 gives the full variable domain: DSGVTQTPKHLITATGQRVTLRCSPRSGDLSVYWYQQSLDQGLQFLIQYYNGEERAKGNILERFSAQQFPDLHSELNLSSLELGDSALYFCASSTGTAKYEQYFGPGTRLTVT.

The chain links TRBV2 to TRBJ1-1; as DNA is missing, the TRBD1 call by TCRdb cannot be tested. The CDR3 sequence is 14 residues long. Germline CDR1 is SNHLY and CDR2 is FYNNEI. Here the CDR3 reads CASSEEGAFTEAFF.

This rearrangement joins TRBV5-1 to TRBJ1-2. Germline V CDR1 and CDR2: SGHRS, YFSETQ. The length of the CDR3 is 15 residues. CDR3 in amino acids: CASSPSSPNLYGYTF.